Shown below are 9 T cell receptor beta chains from a single sample sequenced in a study of T cells after yellow fever vaccination. MiXCR, applied by TCRdb to the 5' RACE reads, yields one record per CDR3 protein. The data hold 300,000 to 400,000 distinct CDR3 sequences, with roughly 4.3% observed a single time. Sequencing was performed on PBMCs, taken 5 days after the yellow fever booster vaccination. The receptors originated from a man aged 18 to 29 who received the YFV17D yellow fever vaccine.

This clonotype was observed at least ten times. This rearrangement joins TRBV7-2 to TRBJ2-7; 8 bases are shared with TRBD2. The CDR3 runs to 15 residues. Trimming at V came to 2 bases and at J to 0 bases, leaving 3 bases not matched to a gene. Germline CDR1 reads SGHTA; CDR2 reads FQGNSA. The CDR3 spells CASSLTSGSSYEQYF. As DNA, the CDR3 is TGTGCCAGCAGCTTAACCAGCGGGAGCTCCTACGAGCAGTACTTC.

The sample holds many counts of this clonotype. The chain links TRBV7-8 to TRBJ2-6; D gene unclear. The CDR3 loop spans 14 amino acids. CDR1 and CDR2 from the germline V gene are SGHVS and FQNEAQ. Trimming stripped 5 bases from V and 4 bases from J, with 9 bases between. CDR3 in amino acids: CASSKGEGANVLTF. The CDR3 nucleotides read TGTGCCAGCAGCAAGGGCGAAGGGGCCAACGTCCTGACTTTC. The whole variable domain, filled in from reference TRBV7-8 and TRBJ2-6, reads GAGVSQSPRYKVAKRGQDVALRCDPISGHVSLFWYQQALGQGPEFLTYFQNEAQLDKSGLPSDRFFAERPEGSVSTLKIQRTQQEDSAVYLCASSKGEGANVLTFGAGSRLTVL.

This clonotype was seen ten or more times. The chain links TRBV19 to TRBJ2-3, with 7 bases that match TRBD1. This CDR3 has 15 residues. Trimming cost V 6 bases and J 6 bases; bases outside gene matches: 12. Germline CDR1 and CDR2: LNHDA and SQIVND (reference sequence). CDR3 residues: CASSPSSRGSDTQYF. The CDR3 DNA reads as TGTGCCAGTAGCCCGAGTAGCAGGGGGTCGGATACGCAGTATTTT.

This clonotype was picked up many times. This chain uses TRBV7-2 with TRBJ2-3; 10 bases align to TRBD2. CDR1 and CDR2 (germline): SGHTA, FQGNSA. The CDR3 covers 17 residues. V was clipped by 4 bases and J by 7 bases; unmatched bases: 14. The CDR3 DNA is TGTGCCAGCAGCTCACTCTTAGCGGGGGGACCGGCGAATACGCAGTATTTT. Translating gives CASSSLLAGGPANTQYF.

The chain combines TRBV5-4 with TRBJ2-3; TRBD2 aligns across 7 bases. The CDR3 consists of 15 residues. With V trimmed by 0 bases and J by 2 bases, 3 bases remained unmatched. The germline gives CDR1 SGHNT, CDR2 YYREEE (reference sequence). CDR3 loop: CASSLGTRDTDTQYF. The CDR3 DNA is TGTGCCAGCAGCTTGGGGACTAGGGACACAGATACGCAGTATTTT.

This clonotype was detected only a few times. This chain joins TRBV6-5 and TRBJ2-1; D may be TRBD1 or TRBD2 (6 bases each). Germline lookup yields CDR1 MNHEY and CDR2 SVGAGI. Trimming took off 3 bases at V and 3 bases at J, with 18 bases between the two ends. There are 17 residues in the CDR3. The CDR3 loop is CASSYPPRGGNYNEQFF. In DNA, the CDR3 is TGTGCCAGCAGTTATCCCCCCAGAGGGGGGAACTACAATGAGCAGTTCTTC.

This clonotype has just a few counts. CDR3 DNA: TGTGCCAGCAGCTTAGCAGGGGAGGGGGAGACCCAGTACTTC. It codes for CASSLAGEGETQYF. V and J are TRBV7-6 and TRBJ2-5; TRBD2 agrees at 7 bases. The CDR3 is made up of 14 amino acids. Losses at the gene ends were 0 bases for V and 5 bases for J; bases not matched to a gene: 3. From germline, CDR1 is SGHVS and CDR2 FNYEAQ.

Only a few counts were recorded for this clonotype. This chain uses TRBV20-1 with TRBJ1-5; D may be TRBD1 (6 bases). The CDR3 spans 14 residues. Germline V CDR1 and CDR2: DFQATT, SNEGSKA (reference sequence). The ends were cut back, 2 bases at V and 6 bases at J, with 14 bases in the middle. Written as DNA, the CDR3 is TGCAGTGCTAGATCGGCAGGGGAGGGTCAGCCCCAGCATTTT. Encoded protein: CSARSAGEGQPQHF.

The chain carries TRBV7-6 and TRBJ1-2, with 10 positions matching TRBD1. J lost 8 bases, V lost 0 bases, and 6 bases had no gene match. Germline-derived CDR1 and CDR2 are SGHVS and FNYEAQ. CDR3 size: 15 residues. In DNA form, the CDR3 reads TGTGCCAGCAGCTTAGCTTCCGGGACAGGGGTAGGCTACACCTTC. It specifies CASSLASGTGVGYTF.